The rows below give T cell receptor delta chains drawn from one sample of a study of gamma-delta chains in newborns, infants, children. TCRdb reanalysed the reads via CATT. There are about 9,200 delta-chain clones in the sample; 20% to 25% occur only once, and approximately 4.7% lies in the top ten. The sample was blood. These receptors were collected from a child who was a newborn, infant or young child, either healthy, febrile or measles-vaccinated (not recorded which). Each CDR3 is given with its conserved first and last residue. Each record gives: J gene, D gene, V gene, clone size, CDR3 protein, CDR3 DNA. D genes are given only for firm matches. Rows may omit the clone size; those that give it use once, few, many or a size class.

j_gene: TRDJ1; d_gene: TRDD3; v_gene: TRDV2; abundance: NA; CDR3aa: CACDFLGDNTDKLIF; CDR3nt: TGTGCCTGTGATTTTCTGGGGGACAACACCGATAAACTCATCTTT
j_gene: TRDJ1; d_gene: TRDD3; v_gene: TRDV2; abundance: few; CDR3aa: CACDTLTGGEKLIF; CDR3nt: TGTGCCTGTGACACTCTGACTGGGGGAGAGAAACTCATCTTT
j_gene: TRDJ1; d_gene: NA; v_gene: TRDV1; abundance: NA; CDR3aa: CALGELSLPTGGYDSYTDKLIF; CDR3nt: TGTGCTCTTGGGGAACTCAGCCTTCCTACGGGGGGATACGATTCGTACACCGATAAACTCATCTTT
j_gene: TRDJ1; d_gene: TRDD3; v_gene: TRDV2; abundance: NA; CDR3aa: CACDTRKVGDIRSDKIIF; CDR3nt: TGTGCCTGTGACACCCGCAAAGTGGGGGATATTAGGTCCGATAAAATCATCTTT
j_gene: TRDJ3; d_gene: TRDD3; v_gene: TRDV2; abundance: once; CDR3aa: CACDPWGTSSSWDTRQMFF; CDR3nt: TGTGCCTGTGATCCCTGGGGGACCTCCAGCTCCTGGGACACCCGACAGATGTTTTTC
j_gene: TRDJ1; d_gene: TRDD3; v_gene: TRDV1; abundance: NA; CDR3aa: CAIGEVHEGEPETGGNKIIF; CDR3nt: TGTGCTATTGGGGAAGTACACGAGGGGGAACCTGAGACTGGGGGAAATAAAATCATCTTT
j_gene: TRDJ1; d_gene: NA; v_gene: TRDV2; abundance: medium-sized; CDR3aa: CACDTVPGSQSTDKLIF; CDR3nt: TGTGCCTGTGACACCGTACCCGGGAGTCAGAGTACCGATAAACTCATCTTT
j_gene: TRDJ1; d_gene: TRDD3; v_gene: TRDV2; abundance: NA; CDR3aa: CACDPILGDTRYTDKLIF; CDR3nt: TGTGCCTGTGACCCGATACTGGGGGATACTCGATACACCGATAAACTCATCTTT
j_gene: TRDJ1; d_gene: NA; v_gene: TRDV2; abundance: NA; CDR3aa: CACDTVRPTSVEAGDLYTDKLIF; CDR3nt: TGTGCCTGTGACACCGTTCGGCCTACATCAGTCGAGGCTGGGGATCTATACACCGATAAACTCATCTTT
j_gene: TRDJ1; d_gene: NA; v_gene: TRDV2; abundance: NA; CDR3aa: CACDTVGVAYTDKLIF; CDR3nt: TGTGCCTGTGACACAGTGGGGGTCGCGTACACCGATAAACTCATCTTT
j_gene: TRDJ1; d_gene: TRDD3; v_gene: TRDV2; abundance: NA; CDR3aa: CACDKLSLGDNPGRLGYTDKLIF; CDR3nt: TGTGCCTGTGACAAACTATCGCTGGGGGACAACCCCGGGCGCCTTGGGTACACCGATAAACTCATCTTT
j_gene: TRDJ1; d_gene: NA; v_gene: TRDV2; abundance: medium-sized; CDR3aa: CACDTLPSPRGTYTDKLIF; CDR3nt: TGTGCCTGTGACACCCTGCCTTCCCCCCGGGGGACGTACACCGATAAACTCATCTTT
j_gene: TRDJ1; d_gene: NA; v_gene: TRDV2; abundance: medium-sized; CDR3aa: CACDTLWGDTDKLIF; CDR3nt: TGTGCCTGTGACACCTTATGGGGGGACACCGATAAACTCATCTTT
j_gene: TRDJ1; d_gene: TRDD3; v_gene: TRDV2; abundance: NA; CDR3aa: CACGTRRGDTLNTDKIIF; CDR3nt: TGTGCCTGTGGCACCAGAAGGGGGGATACGTTAAACACCGATAAAATCATCTTT
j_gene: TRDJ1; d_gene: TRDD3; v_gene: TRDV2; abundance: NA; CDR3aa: CACDTVGENSHTDKLIF; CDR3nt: TGTGCCTGTGACACCGTGGGGGAGAATTCCCACACCGATAAACTCATCTTT
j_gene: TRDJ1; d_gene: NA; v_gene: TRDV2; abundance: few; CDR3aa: CARDTLLGDKLIF; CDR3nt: TGTGCCCGTGACACCTTGTTGGGCGATAAACTCATCTTT
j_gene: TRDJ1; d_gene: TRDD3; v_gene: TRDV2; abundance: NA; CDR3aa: CACDAVVGDTHHSDTDKLIF; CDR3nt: TGTGCCTGTGACGCCGTGGTGGGGGATACGCACCACTCGGACACCGATAAACTCATCTTT